This T cell receptor beta chain emerged from a study of T cell responses to AZD1222 COVID-19 vaccine. Findings and caveats of the study: White British ancestry dominated among donors, who included more females, and clonal diversity was possibly underestimated. There were repertoire samples only from the period after the peak T cell response.

The J segment lost 10 bases and the V segment lost 1 base, leaving 10 bases of the junction unmatched. Germline loops: CDR1 GTSNPN, CDR2 SVGIG (reference sequence). CDR3 length: 15 amino acids. The data were produced by immunoSEQ multiplex PCR, yet TCRdb's version contains in-frame clones alone and is incomplete. The sample includes roughly 97,000 clones, over 85% of them seen just once. With regard to this clone: The target antigen is unknown.

The receptor was isolated from an adult in good health. This chain connects TRBV30 to TRBJ1-6; 7 bases align to TRBD1. The material sequenced was peripheral blood, taken on day 0 of AZD1222 vaccination. In DNA, the CDR3 is TGTGCCTGGAGTGCGCTGGGACAGCTTCAATCACCCCTCCACTTT. This encodes CAWSALGQLQSPLHF.